The 30 T cell receptor beta chains below all came from one sample that was sequenced in a study of T cells in Graves' hyperthyroidism and ophthalmopathy (dated by TCRdb to between 2018 and 2020). Receptors were amplified or captured by multiplex PCR. The sequencing machine was an Illumina HiSeq 2000. The TCR beta CDR3 regions were amplified from the RNA transcripts. The TCR CDR3 was subjected to a first round of RT-PCR using the HTBI primer set and the Qiagen OneStep RT-PCR kit. TCRdb trimmed public reads at Q25 via fastp, called clones via MiXCR and kept in-frame beta chains. Merged by CDR3 protein, the rows form single entries marked with the most common genes and DNA. The sample table contains about 360,000 distinct CDR3 sequences; only one count was recorded for 13% of them. Of the sample, around 9.2% falls within the top ten clones. Sequenced sample: blood. These receptors originate from a woman aged 18 to 35 with Graves' hyperthyroidism.

The genes are TRBV24-1 and TRBJ2-1, with TRBD1 matching 10 bases. V shed 1 base and J 7 bases; nucleotides not matched to a gene: 9. Germline V gives CDR1 KGHDR, CDR2 SFDVKD. There are 17 residues in the CDR3. The CDR3: CATSDFPGTGDGNEQFF. CDR3 DNA: TGTGCCACCAGTGATTTTCCCGGGACAGGGGACGGGAATGAGCAGTTCTTC.

The chain is built from TRBV18 and TRBJ2-7, with D hard to call. The CDR3 covers 17 residues. Germline values: CDR1 KGHSH, CDR2 LQKENI. Trimming cost V 2 bases and J 4 bases, with 21 bases left between them. The CDR3 reads CASSPITSSSLGYEQYF. The DNA of the CDR3 is TGTGCCAGCTCACCAATTACATCCTCCAGTCTGGGGTACGAGCAGTACTTC. The full variable domain, rest sourced from reference TRBV18 and TRBJ2-7, is NAGVMQNPRHLVRRRGQEARLRCSPMKGHSHVYWYRQLPEEGLKFMVYLQKENIIDESGMPKERFSAEFPKEGPSILRIQQVVRGDSAAYFCASSPITSSSLGYEQYFGPGTRLTVT.

V gene TRBV18 combines with J gene TRBJ2-1; 9 bases fit TRBD2. The CDR3 is 17 residues long. V lost 3 bases to trimming and J lost 0 bases; unmatched junction nucleotides: 6. CDR1 and CDR2 (germline): KGHSH, LQKENI. CDR3 sequence (DNA): TGTGCCAGCTCACCGGCGGGAGGGGCCAGCTCCTACAATGAGCAGTTCTTC. Translation gives CASSPAGGASSYNEQFF.

This clonotype was seen a few times. A read error may account for a junction end that differs from germline. This chain uses TRBV18 with TRBJ2-2; D not resolved. The germline gives CDR1 KGHSH, CDR2 LQKENI. There are 17 residues in the CDR3. DNA of the CDR3: TGTGCCAGCACACCCGCCCTACAAGGGACGAACACCGGGGAGCTGTTTTTT. Its translation: CASTPALQGTNTGELFF.

This clonotype was detected many times. This chain uses TRBV27 with TRBJ2-1; 9 positions agree with TRBD2. CDR3 size: 15 residues. Germline CDR1 and CDR2: MNHEY and SMNVEV (reference sequence). The ends lost 3 bases at V and 7 bases at J; junction bases unmatched: 7. The CDR3 here is CASSFAGGLVNEQFF. In nucleotides, the CDR3 is TGTGCCAGCAGTTTTGCGGGGGGGCTCGTAAATGAGCAGTTCTTC.

V is TRBV4-1 and J is TRBJ2-2, with 11 bases matching TRBD2. Germline CDR1 is MGHRA and CDR2 is YSYEKL. The length of the CDR3 is 19 residues. With V trimmed by 0 bases and J by 1 base, 7 bases remained unmatched. As DNA, the CDR3 is TGCGCCAGCAGCCAAGATCAACTAGCGGGGGCGATGAACACCGGGGAGCTGTTTTTT. Encoded protein: CASSQDQLAGAMNTGELFF.

This clonotype was seen at least ten times. The rearrangement uses TRBV9 and TRBJ1-1, with TRBD1 matching 7 bases. Trimming at V came to 0 bases and at J to 11 bases, leaving 13 bases not matched to a gene. Germline V gives CDR1 SGDLS, CDR2 YYNGEE. There are 15 residues in the CDR3. This CDR3 reads CASSVGTGPRTNAFF. The CDR3 DNA reads TGTGCCAGCAGCGTAGGGACAGGCCCAAGAACTAACGCTTTCTTT. Looking up the rest from reference TRBV9 and TRBJ1-1 gives the full variable domain: DSGVTQTPKHLITATGQRVTLRCSPRSGDLSVYWYQQSLDQGLQFLIQYYNGEERAKGNILERFSAQQFPDLHSELNLSSLELGDSALYFCASSVGTGPRTNAFFGQGTRLTVV.

Many counts were recorded for this clonotype. The chain uses TRBV7-9 and TRBJ1-2; 8 nucleotides match TRBD1. The length of the CDR3 is 16 residues. The V gene's germline CDR1 is SEHNR and CDR2 FQNEAQ (reference sequence). V was pared by 3 bases and J by 3 bases, with 9 bases of the junction left unmatched. In DNA, the CDR3 is TGTGCCAGCAGCTTGGGGTCACAGGGGGGCGACTATGGCTACACCTTC. Its translation: CASSLGSQGGDYGYTF.

This clonotype has ten or more counts. The chain carries TRBV19 and TRBJ1-5; perhaps TRBD1 as D (5 bases). This CDR3 has 15 amino acids. Per germline, CDR1 LNHDA and CDR2 SQIVND (reference sequence). Trimming shortened V by 7 bases and J by 4 bases, and 17 bases separated the two germline ends. CDR3 in amino acids: CASNTGTAGNQPQHF. The CDR3 nucleotides read TGTGCCAGTAATACCGGGACCGCTGGTAATCAGCCCCAGCATTTT.

The rearrangement links TRBV7-9 to TRBJ2-2; TRBD2 aligns across 15 bases. V gave up 7 bases and J gave up 5 bases; unmatched junction bases: 14. Germline assignment: CDR1 SEHNR and CDR2 FQNEAQ (reference sequence). The CDR3 has 19 amino acids. Here the CDR3 reads CASTLVPGTSGRRTGELFF. DNA for the CDR3: TGTGCCAGCACCCTTGTCCCCGGGACTAGCGGGAGGCGGACCGGGGAGCTGTTTTTT.

This clonotype was detected ten times or more. V is TRBV13 and J is TRBJ2-7, with D perhaps given as TRBD1 or TRBD2 (5 bases each). The CDR3 totals 14 residues. V lost 3 bases and J 1 base, leaving 10 bases between the germline ends. In germline, CDR1 is PRHDT, CDR2 FYEKMQ (reference sequence). CDR3 sequence (DNA): TGTGCCAGCAGCTTGAGGGGCTTGTCCTACGAGCAGTACTTC. Translated, it gives CASSLRGLSYEQYF.

The chain uses TRBV5-4 and TRBJ1-1; D gene uncertain. V was clipped by 4 bases and J by 4 bases, with 11 bases between them. Germline V gene data show CDR1 as SGHNT and CDR2 as YYREEE (reference sequence). The CDR3 totals 13 residues. The CDR3 loop reads CASSLAVSTEAFF. CDR3 sequence (DNA): TGTGCCAGCAGCCTCGCAGTGAGCACTGAAGCTTTCTTT.

The sample holds many counts of this clonotype. This CDR3 is CSVGAGLLTDTQYF. The CDR3 DNA sequence: TGCAGCGTTGGAGCGGGACTCCTCACAGATACGCAGTATTTT. The chain uses TRBV29-1 and TRBJ2-3; 7 nucleotides match TRBD2. The CDR3 is 14 residues long. Looked up from germline, CDR1 is SQVTM and CDR2 is ANQGSEA. The junction had 6 bases not matched to a gene; V was cut back by 4 bases and J by 2 bases.

This clonotype has at least ten counts. The CDR3 DNA follows: TGTGCCAGCAGCCAAGAAGCAGAGACCCAGTACTTC. It codes for CASSQEAETQYF. The chain is built from TRBV3-1 and TRBJ2-5; no reliable D call. From germline, CDR1 is LGHDT and CDR2 YNNKEL (reference sequence). Trimming pared 0 bases from V and 4 bases from J, leaving 3 bases between. The length of the CDR3 is 12 residues.

There are many counts of this clonotype. The V gene is TRBV29-1, the J gene TRBJ2-7; 8 bases fit TRBD2. The germline CDR1 and CDR2 sequences are SQVTM and ANQGSEA. The CDR3 is 12 residues long. Trimming removed 7 bases from V and 6 bases from J; junction bases left unmatched: 8. The CDR3 is CSAGERESEQYF. In nucleotides, the CDR3 is TGCAGCGCAGGAGAGCGGGAGAGCGAGCAGTACTTC.

In this sample, this clonotype turned up a few times. The chain recombines TRBV11-2 with TRBJ2-3, with 12 bases matching TRBD2. The germline gives CDR1 SGHAT, CDR2 FQNNGV. Unmatched junction bases numbered 8, after V lost 1 base and J lost 6 bases. The CDR3 consists of 17 residues. CDR3 nucleotide sequence: TGTGCCAGCAGCTTAGGGGCTAGCGGGGGGGCTTGGGATACGCAGTATTTT. Its translation is CASSLGASGGAWDTQYF.

With regard to this clonotype: The germline gene is not matched at one end of the junction; a read error may be the cause. This chain joins TRBV7-8 and TRBJ1-1, with D tentatively TRBD1 (5 bases). CDR1 is SGHVS, CDR2 FQNEAQ, per germline. The CDR3 is made up of 16 amino acids. The CDR3 DNA sequence: TGTGCCAGCAGCTTTGCGGGGGGGGTAAAGAGGACTGAAACTTTCTTT. Amino acids: CASSFAGGVKRTETFF.

V is TRBV19 and J is TRBJ2-2, with 13 bases identical to TRBD2. Losses at the gene ends were 7 bases for V and 3 bases for J; bases not matched to a gene: 8. Germline V CDR1 and CDR2: LNHDA, SQIVND (reference sequence). The CDR3 sequence is 17 residues long. CDR3 sequence reads: CASNPTGLAGYTGELFF. In DNA form, the CDR3 reads TGTGCCAGTAATCCCACGGGACTAGCGGGATACACCGGGGAGCTGTTTTTT.

This clonotype was seen repeatedly, ten times or more. The chain employs TRBV10-3 and TRBJ1-3; 8 nucleotides align to TRBD1. The CDR3 consists of 15 residues. Trimming removed 2 bases from V and 4 bases from J; junction bases left unmatched: 4. Germline V CDR1 and CDR2: ENHRY, SYGVKD. The CDR3 sequence is CAISEQGAPGNTIYF. CDR3 DNA sequence: TGTGCCATCAGTGAGCAGGGGGCGCCGGGAAACACCATATATTTT.

In its sample, this clonotype was seen many times. The CDR3 DNA is TGTGCCAGTAATCCAGACGCTCCTTACTCTGGAAACACCATATATTTT. Protein product: CASNPDAPYSGNTIYF. J is TRBJ1-3 and V is TRBV19, with D uncertain. CDR3 length: 16 amino acids. V shed 7 bases and J shed 0 bases, with 16 bases lying between them. Germline V lookup: CDR1 LNHDA, CDR2 SQIVND (reference sequence). Complete variable domain (other parts from reference TRBV19 and TRBJ1-3): DGGITQSPKYLFRKEGQNVTLSCEQNLNHDAMYWYRQDPGQGLRLIYYSQIVNDFQKGDIAEGYSVSREKKESFPLTVTSAQKNPTAFYLCASNPDAPYSGNTIYFGEGSWLTVV.

This clonotype was observed many times. This chain uses TRBV28 with TRBJ2-7; 9 positions agree with TRBD2. Germline lookup yields CDR1 MDHEN and CDR2 SYDVKM. The ends lost 3 bases at V and 3 bases at J; junction bases unmatched: 9. There are 16 residues in the CDR3. The CDR3 reads CASSFPLRGGVYEQYF. CDR3 bases: TGTGCCAGCAGTTTCCCACTGCGGGGGGGGGTCTACGAGCAGTACTTC.

This clonotype was observed many times. This chain links TRBV18 with TRBJ2-1, with TRBD1 matching 7 bases. CDR1 is KGHSH and CDR2 is LQKENI in the germline V gene. The V and J ends lost 0 bases and 8 bases, in that order; junction bases with no gene match: 10. CDR3 length: 16 amino acids. The CDR3 DNA reads TGTGCCAGCTCACCACCCCTGGCAGGGGGTGGGGATGAGCAGTTCTTC. Residues: CASSPPLAGGGDEQFF.

This clonotype occurred many times. The chain joins TRBV11-2 to TRBJ2-5, with TRBD2 matching over 13 bases. This CDR3 is 17 amino acids long. Germline V gene data show CDR1 as SGHAT and CDR2 as FQNNGV. Losses at the gene ends were 5 bases for V and 2 bases for J; bases not matched to a gene: 8. This CDR3 reads CASSARLAGGPQETQYF. The CDR3 region has the DNA TGTGCCAGCAGCGCTCGACTAGCGGGAGGCCCGCAAGAGACCCAGTACTTC.

This sequence joins TRBV25-1 and TRBJ1-2; D call uncertain. This CDR3 is 13 amino acids long. V lost 1 base to trimming and J lost 8 bases, with 11 bases between them. Germline CDR1 reads MGHDK; CDR2 reads SYGVNS. In DNA, the CDR3 is TGTGCCAGCAGTGAATCATACCTTGGAGGCTACACCTTC. This encodes CASSESYLGGYTF.

In this sample, this clonotype turned up many times. This chain uses TRBV18 with TRBJ2-7, with D unclear. V was pared by 1 base and J by 3 bases, with 4 bases between. Germline V gene data show CDR1 as KGHSH and CDR2 as LQKENI. This CDR3 contains 12 residues. The CDR3 protein is CASSPQIYEQYF. CDR3 nucleotides: TGTGCCAGCTCACCACAGATCTACGAGCAGTACTTC.

The table lists this clonotype with many counts. V usage is TRBV12-3 or TRBV12-4 and J usage is TRBJ2-3, with D maybe TRBD1 (6 bases). Trimming removed 7 bases at V and 2 bases at J, with 13 bases between. The CDR3 has 14 amino acids. CDR3 in amino acids: CASTLTGSTDTQYF. CDR3 bases: TGTGCCAGCACTTTGACAGGTTCCACAGATACGCAGTATTTT.

In this sample, this clonotype turned up many times. The rearrangement joins TRBV7-8 to TRBJ1-2; tentative D call: TRBD1 (5 bases). The length of the CDR3 is 15 residues. CDR1 and CDR2 from the germline V gene are SGHVS and FQNEAQ. Trimming left V 5 bases short and J 8 bases short, with 21 bases between. DNA of the CDR3: TGTGCCAGCAGCCCGGACGGACTTCTGCAGGGCGGCTACACCTTC. Its protein is CASSPDGLLQGGYTF. Complete variable domain (other parts from reference TRBV7-8 and TRBJ1-2): GAGVSQSPRYKVAKRGQDVALRCDPISGHVSLFWYQQALGQGPEFLTYFQNEAQLDKSGLPSDRFFAERPEGSVSTLKIQRTQQEDSAVYLCASSPDGLLQGGYTFGSGTRLTVV.

In its sample, this clonotype was seen a few times. V gene TRBV12-3 or TRBV12-4 combines with J gene TRBJ1-2; maybe TRBD1 (6 bases). V was clipped by 1 base and J by 3 bases, with 9 bases between them. The CDR3 loop spans 14 amino acids. The DNA for the CDR3 is TGTGCCAGCAGTTTAGGGGCAGGGGACTATGGCTACACCTTC. It is translated as CASSLGAGDYGYTF.

In its sample, this clonotype was seen many times. This rearrangement joins TRBV18 to TRBJ1-2, with a tentative D call TRBD1 (5 bases). V lost 2 bases and J lost 4, with 11 bases in between. The germline CDR1 and CDR2 sequences are KGHSH and LQKENI. CDR3 length equals 14 residues. The CDR3 is CASSPGTVVYGYTF. In DNA form, the CDR3 reads TGTGCCAGCTCACCAGGGACTGTGGTCTATGGCTACACCTTC.

This clonotype has at least ten counts. The gene calls are TRBV12-3 or TRBV12-4 and TRBJ1-6; no clear D. V gave up 5 bases and J gave up 4 bases, with 15 bases separating them. The CDR3 length is 16 residues. This CDR3 reads CASSPRGGHYNSPLHF. Written as DNA, the CDR3 is TGTGCCAGCAGTCCTCGGGGAGGGCATTATAATTCACCCCTCCACTTT.